These T cell receptor beta chains were read from a single sample in a study of neurological immune-mediated disorders. Via MiXCR, TCRdb re-called the 5' RACE reads, giving one row per CDR3 protein. Among approximately 89,000 distinct CDR3 sequences, about 4% were seen once, and the ten largest hold roughly 5.6%. The sequenced sample was PBMCs. The source of these receptors is a woman aged 55-70 years with multiple sclerosis. The CDR3 runs from the conserved cysteine through the conserved F or W. Fields, in order: V gene, D gene, J gene, clone size, CDR3 DNA, CDR3 protein. D genes are given only for firm matches. Clone size is stated in some rows and not others, as once, few, many or a class when expanded.

v_call: TRBV6-6
d_call: TRBD1
j_call: TRBJ1-5
clone_size: many
cdr3_nt: TGTGCCAGCAGTTACGGGGACAGGGGCAATCAGCCCCAGCATTTT
cdr3_aa: CASSYGDRGNQPQHF

v_call: TRBV6-5
d_call: NA
j_call: TRBJ2-3
clone_size: many
cdr3_nt: TGTGCCAGCAGTGGCGGAGGGTCCAGGGCCGATACGCAGTATTTT
cdr3_aa: CASSGGGSRADTQYF

v_call: TRBV5-1
d_call: TRBD1
j_call: TRBJ2-1
clone_size: many
cdr3_nt: TGCGCCAGCAGCCTTCGGGTACAGGGGGGCGATGAGCAGTTCTTC
cdr3_aa: CASSLRVQGGDEQFF

v_call: TRBV6-6
d_call: TRBD1
j_call: TRBJ1-5
clone_size: many
cdr3_nt: TGTGCCAGCAGTTACTCGGGACAGGGGCATCAGCCCCAGCATTTT
cdr3_aa: CASSYSGQGHQPQHF

v_call: TRBV5-1
d_call: TRBD2
j_call: TRBJ2-3
clone_size: many
cdr3_nt: TGCGCCAGCAGCCCAGGTAGCGGGGGACGCACAGATACGCAGTATTTT
cdr3_aa: CASSPGSGGRTDTQYF

v_call: TRBV5-1
d_call: NA
j_call: TRBJ2-1
clone_size: many
cdr3_nt: TGCGCCAGCAAGGGCAGGGAATTGGACACGTACAATGAGCAGTTCTTC
cdr3_aa: CASKGRELDTYNEQFF

v_call: TRBV12-3/TRBV12-4
d_call: TRBD2
j_call: TRBJ2-1
clone_size: many
cdr3_nt: TGTGCCAGCAAACCCGGGACTAGATGGGACAATGAGCAGTTCTTC
cdr3_aa: CASKPGTRWDNEQFF

v_call: TRBV7-8
d_call: NA
j_call: TRBJ2-1
clone_size: many
cdr3_nt: TGTGCCAGCAGCGGGGGTGGTGAGCAGTTCTTC
cdr3_aa: CASSGGGEQFF

v_call: TRBV29-1
d_call: TRBD1
j_call: TRBJ1-1
clone_size: NA
cdr3_nt: TGCAGCGTTCACAGGGGGCGTGACACTGAAGCTTTCTTT
cdr3_aa: CSVHRGRDTEAFF

v_call: TRBV6-5
d_call: NA
j_call: TRBJ1-2
clone_size: many
cdr3_nt: TGTGCCAGCAGTTACTCGCCCCCGGATGGCTACACCTTC
cdr3_aa: CASSYSPPDGYTF

v_call: TRBV7-2
d_call: NA
j_call: TRBJ2-5
clone_size: many
cdr3_nt: TGTGCCAGCAGCTTAAATCAAGAACGTCAAGAGACCCAGTACTTC
cdr3_aa: CASSLNQERQETQYF

v_call: TRBV5-5
d_call: NA
j_call: TRBJ1-1
clone_size: many
cdr3_nt: TGTGCCAGCTGTTTGACAGGAAACACTGAAGCTTTCTTT
cdr3_aa: CASCLTGNTEAFF

v_call: TRBV27
d_call: NA
j_call: TRBJ2-7
clone_size: many
cdr3_nt: TGTGCCAGCAAAGGTGCTTGGGCAGGGCAATACGAGCAGTACTTC
cdr3_aa: CASKGAWAGQYEQYF

v_call: TRBV5-1
d_call: NA
j_call: TRBJ2-7
clone_size: NA
cdr3_nt: TGCGCCAGCAGCTTGGACGTTACGGGGGACTACGAGCAGTACTTC
cdr3_aa: CASSLDVTGDYEQYF

v_call: TRBV18
d_call: NA
j_call: TRBJ2-1
clone_size: many
cdr3_nt: TGTGCCAGCTCACCACAGTCAGGGAGTCCGAATGAGCAGTTCTTC
cdr3_aa: CASSPQSGSPNEQFF

v_call: TRBV12-3/TRBV12-4
d_call: NA
j_call: TRBJ1-2
clone_size: many
cdr3_nt: TGTGCCAGCAGCCGTGCGGCAAGTGACTATGGCTACACCTTC
cdr3_aa: CASSRAASDYGYTF

v_call: TRBV4-1
d_call: TRBD2
j_call: TRBJ2-5
clone_size: many
cdr3_nt: TGCGCCAGCACCCCCAGGGGAGCGGGGGGCGAAGAGACCCAGTACTTC
cdr3_aa: CASTPRGAGGEETQYF

v_call: TRBV5-1
d_call: NA
j_call: TRBJ2-2
clone_size: many
cdr3_nt: TGCGCCAGCAGCGGAATGACAGGGAACACCGGGGAGCTGTTTTTT
cdr3_aa: CASSGMTGNTGELFF

v_call: TRBV2
d_call: NA
j_call: TRBJ2-1
clone_size: many
cdr3_nt: TGTGCCAGCAGTGGTCCGAGGGGCGGGCAGTTCTTC
cdr3_aa: CASSGPRGGQFF

v_call: TRBV12-3/TRBV12-4
d_call: TRBD2
j_call: TRBJ2-1
clone_size: many
cdr3_nt: TGTGCCAGCAGCAAAGCCGGGACTAGCGGCTACAATGAGCAGTTCTTC
cdr3_aa: CASSKAGTSGYNEQFF

v_call: TRBV5-1
d_call: NA
j_call: TRBJ2-1
clone_size: many
cdr3_nt: TGCGCCAGCACCCACAGCGATTACTCCTACAATGAGCAGTTCTTC
cdr3_aa: CASTHSDYSYNEQFF

v_call: TRBV5-6
d_call: NA
j_call: TRBJ2-5
clone_size: NA
cdr3_nt: TGTGCCAGCAGCCTTCGGAATGGCGGGGGCGAGACCCAGTACTTC
cdr3_aa: CASSLRNGGGETQYF

v_call: TRBV27
d_call: NA
j_call: TRBJ2-1
clone_size: many
cdr3_nt: TGTGCCAGCAGTTTCCCAGGGGCCAACAATGAGCAGTTCTTC
cdr3_aa: CASSFPGANNEQFF

v_call: TRBV28
d_call: NA
j_call: TRBJ2-7
clone_size: few
cdr3_nt: TGTGCCAGCAGCCCCTCTCCCTCCGAGCAGTACTTC
cdr3_aa: CASSPSPSEQYF